Listed below are T cell receptor beta chains from one sample, sequenced in a study of blood T cell repertoires in COVID-19. The method was immunoSEQ multiplex PCR; TCRdb's version includes in-frame clones alone and lacks a portion of them. This table has approximately 170,000 clones, about 88% appearing once. The sequenced sample consisted of peripheral blood. Receptors were obtained from a woman aged 80 or older with COVID-19, enrolled during active disease. Each CDR3 is given with its conserved first and last residue. A D gene is named only where the DNA matches it firmly. A row's size may be missing; if present it is once, few, many or a size class.

TRBJ1-4	.	.	TRBV3-1/TRBV3-2	TGTGCCAGCAGCCATGCCGGGGTCCAATTCCAAAAACTGTTTTTT	CASSHAGVQFQKLFF
TRBJ1-3	.	.	TRBV5-1	TGCGCCAGCAGCTTATCGGGCTCTGGAAACACCATATATTTT	CASSLSGSGNTIYF
TRBJ2-1	.	.	TRBV11-2	TGTGCCAGCAGCTTAGAGGGGCTGACTTATCGGGTCGGTGAGCAGTTCTTC	CASSLEGLTYRVGEQFF
TRBJ1-1	.	.	TRBV14	TGTGCCAGCAGCCAAAAGACCGGGACACTGAACACTGAAGCTTTCTTT	CASSQKTGTLNTEAFF
TRBJ1-2	.	once	TRBV28	TGTGCCAGCAGTTCTAACAGGGTGGAAGGCTACACCTTC	CASSSNRVEGYTF
TRBJ2-3	.	.	TRBV12-1	TGTGCCAGCAGCTTCGCAAATAAACCGGGACACGAAGACACAGATACGCAGTATTTT	CASSFANKPGHEDTDTQYF
TRBJ1-5	TRBD1	.	TRBV4-1	TGCGCCAGCAGCCAAGATCCGGGACAGGGTATGGTCAATCAGCCCCAGCATTTT	CASSQDPGQGMVNQPQHF
TRBJ1-2	.	.	TRBV12-3/TRBV12-4	TGTGCCAGCAGCTCAACGGGAGGCCTCACCTTC	CASSSTGGLTF
TRBJ1-2	TRBD1	.	TRBV7-8	TGTGCCAGCAGCTTAGGTTTGGCGGGACAGGGGAGTGGCTACACCTTC	CASSLGLAGQGSGYTF
TRBJ2-3	TRBD2	.	TRBV7-6	TGTGCCAGCAGCTTTGGGGGGGTTCGGGATACGCAGTATTTT	CASSFGGVRDTQYF
TRBJ1-2	.	.	TRBV6-5	TGTGCCAGCAGTTACTCGGGCCATGGCTACACCTTC	CASSYSGHGYTF
TRBJ1-4	.	.	TRBV21-1	TGTGCCAGCAGCCTCAGGAATCCCCCAGGGGTTGGCACTAATGAAAAACTGTTTTTT	CASSLRNPPGVGTNEKLFF
TRBJ2-1	.	.	TRBV19	TGTGCCAGTAGTATAGAACAGCGGGATGAGCAGTTCTTC	CASSIEQRDEQFF
TRBJ1-4	TRBD1	.	TRBV7-9	TGTGCCAGCAGCTTGTCTTCAGGGGGTAATGAAAAACTGTTTTTT	CASSLSSGGNEKLFF
TRBJ1-3	.	once	TRBV5-1	TGCGCCAGCAGCTTGGCCGGGATAGACAGGGGAAACACCATATATTTT	CASSLAGIDRGNTIYF
TRBJ2-5	TRBD2	few	TRBV9	TGTGCCAGCAGTACTAGCGGCCAAGAGACCCAGTACTTC	CASSTSGQETQYF
TRBJ1-5	.	.	TRBV5-6	TGTGCCAGCAGCTTGTGGGGGACTGATAGCAATCAGCCCCAGCATTTT	CASSLWGTDSNQPQHF
TRBJ2-1	TRBD1	.	TRBV9	TGTGCCAGCAGCGTAGCTTGGGGGGGACAGGGAGGAAGAGAGCAGTTCTTC	CASSVAWGGQGGREQFF
TRBJ1-4	TRBD1	.	TRBV5-1	TGCGCCAGCAGCCTGGACAGGGGAACTAATGAAAAACTGTTTTTT	CASSLDRGTNEKLFF
TRBJ1-5	.	.	TRBV6-6	TGTGCCAGCAGTTACTCGGAGTTAGATCAGCCCCAGCATTTT	CASSYSELDQPQHF
TRBJ2-7	TRBD2	.	TRBV7-9	TGTGCCAGCAGCTTAGCGGGAGGGATATACGAGCAGTACTTC	CASSLAGGIYEQYF
TRBJ1-1	TRBD1	once	TRBV7-2	TGTGCCAGCAGCTTTCCGCCGACAGGGATGAACACTGAAGCTTTCTTT	CASSFPPTGMNTEAFF
TRBJ2-5	TRBD2	.	TRBV2	TGTGCCAGCACAGTAGCGGGATGGTTACTTGCAGAGACCCAGTACTTC	CASTVAGWLLAETQYF
TRBJ2-1	.	once	TRBV3-1/TRBV3-2	TGTGCCAGCAGCCACCGCAGATCGGCGGACAAGTACGATGAGCAGTTCTTC	CASSHRRSADKYDEQFF
TRBJ2-7	.	.	TRBV6-1	TGTGCCAGCAGTGAACATCGGTCCTACGAGCAGTACTTC	CASSEHRSYEQYF